The sequence of this T cell receptor beta chain was determined in a study of CD8+ T cells in alopecia areata (dated by TCRdb to 2016 to 2019). In the study overall: The treated patients, all with moderate-to-severe alopecia areata, were enrolled in an open-label pilot trial of oral tofacitinib given at 5 to 10 mg twice daily. Tofacitinib was given for 6 to 18 months, followed by 6 months of follow-up off drug to assess delayed response and recurrence. High-throughput TCRbeta sequencing was used to examine T cell clonal expansion in alopecia areata in both the C3H/HeJ mouse model and human patients. Scalp tissue and sorted CD4+ and CD8+ peripheral blood T cells from patchy and totalis/universalis alopecia areata patients and from healthy controls were covered by human TCRbeta sequencing. Patients on tofacitinib were biopsied at baseline and after 4 and 24 weeks of treatment, and several of the patients also had a later scalp biopsy. Scalp clonality was compared across normal scalp (n=4), patchy alopecia areata scalp (n=8), and alopecia totalis/universalis scalp (n=8). RNA was obtained with the PAXgene miRNA kit for fixed scalp, the miRNeasy kit for PBMCs, and the RNeasy kit for mouse skin. immunoSEQ multiplex PCR using 35 Vbeta forward primers and 13 Jbeta reverse primers was used to amplify TCRbeta CDR3 regions. Results and caveats for the whole study, not just this receptor: Shared TCR sequences between patients were less evident than in mice, which may be partly attributable to HLA diversity in the patient population. Higher clonality and more expanded CD8+ clones were observed in lesional scalp than in normal scalp, particularly in alopecia totalis/universalis, a finding suggestive of antigenic drive. Resident alphabeta T cells in normal human skin are also sequenced, complicating scalp TCR repertoire analysis, unlike mouse skin dominated by gammadelta T cells.

With regard to this clone: The clone's antigen remains unknown. The sample holds no much larger clone one base away, and base qualities are not on file.

In the paper's terms, the time point label means: baseline before oral tofacitinib. Lesional scalp punch biopsies and peripheral blood were obtained from alopecia areata patients. After PBMCs were isolated by density centrifugation and stained for CD3, CD4 and CD8, a FACSAria was used to sort CD4+ and CD8+ T cells. The method was the immunoSEQ multiplex PCR assay. RNA was extracted from all samples and reverse transcribed into cDNA, which served as template for TCR sequencing. SuperScript III was used to make first-strand cDNA, primed with a 2:1 mix of oligo-dT and random hexamers. Amplification bias was assessed with a synthetic immune receptor repertoire, and residual bias was removed computationally. The published analysis was carried out like this. Raw reads were preprocessed for error removal, and CDR3 was defined according to IMGT conventions as running from the conserved cysteine to phenylalanine. Clonality was computed by normalizing Shannon entropy by log2 of the number of productive unique TCRs and subtracting the result from 1. Whether scalp clones were CD4 or CD8 was inferred by matching scalp TCRbeta sequences against CD4 and CD8 repertoires sorted from blood. TCRdb retrieved this table from immuneACCESS and kept in-frame rearrangements only. Not all clones are present; in checked studies, unresolved V genes account for under half, and no reason is known for the remainder. The V and J calls and clone size come from that table; D and trimming were worked out from the DNA. For this sample there are roughly 200,000 clones; almost 65% appear just once. The top ten constitute 1.5% to 2% of the sample.

The CDR3 runs 16 amino acids, cysteine and phenylalanine included. The CDR3 DNA has 48 bases and is translated from base 1. The germline V gene encodes CDR1 GTSNPN and CDR2 SVGIG (reference sequence). Trimming leaves V shorter by 1 base and J shorter by 2 bases, with the junction holding 5 bases beyond the gene matches. This material consisted of CD4+ T cells sorted from blood, taken at week 0. This TCR was recovered from a human donor with alopecia areata. The V and J segments used are TRBV30 and TRBJ2-1; 10 bases in the junction line up with TRBD2. The sequence in DNA is TGTGCCTGGAGTGATAAGCGGGGGGGAACCTACAATGAGCAGTTCTTC. The resulting protein is CAWSDKRGGTYNEQFF.